A single sample is the source of the 30 T cell receptor beta chains below, sequenced in a study of blood T cell repertoires in COVID-19. Data came from immunoSEQ multiplex PCR; TCRdb stores just in-frame clones and leaves some out. The data contain fewer than 200,000 clones, about 80% of them seen just once; the ten biggest clones take up about a fifth. The material sequenced was peripheral blood. The receptors here all came from a woman older than 75 with acute or convalescent COVID-19.

This clone was counted a single time. The rearrangement joins TRBV6-5 to TRBJ1-6; the D is unclear. V lost 6 bases, J lost 9 bases, and 15 bases lay in between. The CDR3 is made up of 14 amino acids. The germline V gene has CDR1 MNHEY and CDR2 SVGAGI. For the CDR3, the DNA is TGTGCCAGCAGACCTACGTGGGGAGGTTCACCCCTCCACTTT. Translation gives CASRPTWGGSPLHF.

This clone was seen only a few times. The CDR3 DNA reads TGTGCCAGTAGTATCGATGGCGGGGGCTACAATGAGCAGTTCTTC. Amino acids: CASSIDGGGYNEQFF. The V gene is TRBV19, the J gene TRBJ2-1; TRBD2 matches at 7 bases. Losses at the gene ends were 3 bases for V and 3 bases for J; bases not matched to a gene: 5. In germline, CDR1 is LNHDA, CDR2 SQIVND (reference sequence). This CDR3 is 15 amino acids long.

The chain links TRBV7-9 to TRBJ2-1; 8 bases align to TRBD1. Germline V gene data show CDR1 as SEHNR and CDR2 as FQNEAQ (reference sequence). The CDR3 is 14 amino acids. V trimming: 2 bases; J trimming: 7 bases; junction bases outside the gene matches: 4. CDR3 protein: CASSLPGGGNEQFF. In DNA form, the CDR3 reads TGTGCCAGCAGCTTACCAGGGGGCGGGAATGAGCAGTTCTTC. The full variable domain, its missing parts supplied by reference TRBV7-9 and TRBJ2-1, is DTGVSQNPRHKITKRGQNVTFRCDPISEHNRLYWYRQTLGQGPEFLTYFQNEAQLEKSRLLSDRFSAERPKGSFSTLEIQRTEQGDSAMYLCASSLPGGGNEQFFGPGTRLTVL.

With respect to this clone: Other DNA sequences in this sample translate to the same CDR3. The chain uses TRBV5-1 and TRBJ2-5, with TRBD2 as a possible D gene (6 bases). This CDR3 spans 15 amino acids. Trimming removed 0 bases from V and 1 base from J, with 10 bases in between. Germline CDR1 is SGHRS and CDR2 is YFSETQ. The CDR3 DNA reads TGCGCCAGCAGCTTGGGCACGGGACTCCAAGAGACCCAGTACTTC. This codes for CASSLGTGLQETQYF.

The CDR3 protein is CASSYHRTDYEQYF. The DNA for the CDR3 is TGTGCCAGCAGTTACCACCGGACAGACTACGAGCAGTACTTC. The rearrangement joins TRBV6-5 to TRBJ2-7; tentative D call: TRBD1 (6 bases). The CDR3 is 14 amino acids. Germline V gene sequence: CDR1 MNHEY, CDR2 SVGAGI. Trimming cost V 2 bases and J 3 bases, with 11 bases left between them.

The chain is built from TRBV6-5 and TRBJ1-2; 7 nucleotides agree with TRBD1. CDR3 size: 10 residues. In germline, CDR1 is MNHEY, CDR2 SVGAGI. The J segment lost 9 bases and the V segment lost 10 bases, leaving 5 bases of the junction unmatched. The CDR3 DNA reads TGTGCCATCTGGACAGGAAGCTACACCTTC. It is translated as CAIWTGSYTF.

In this sample, this clone turned up a few times. The chain uses TRBV6-5 and TRBJ2-1; D gene ambiguous. V was pared by 5 bases and J by 1 base, with 6 bases between. Germline V CDR1 and CDR2: MNHEY, SVGAGI. The CDR3 runs 13 residues. CDR3 DNA sequence: TGTGCCAGCAGTCCCAGTTCCTACAATGAGCAGTTCTTC. Protein sequence: CASSPSSYNEQFF.

The rearrangement uses TRBV9 and TRBJ1-5, with unresolved D. The germline CDR1 and CDR2 sequences are SGDLS and YYNGEE. The CDR3 runs to 14 residues. The germline V and J ends were trimmed by 4 bases and 7 bases, with 15 bases remaining between them. The CDR3 DNA follows: TGTGCCAGCAGCCCAGCGGGGATGGCGCAGCCCCAGCATTTT. Protein sequence: CASSPAGMAQPQHF.

Turning to this clone: One end of the junction is discordant with germline, which a read error may explain. Other DNA sequences from this sample encode an identical CDR3 as well. The chain couples TRBV6-4 to TRBJ1-5; a possible D gene is TRBD1 (5 bases). The CDR3 has 15 amino acids. CDR1 is MRHNA and CDR2 is SNTAGT in the germline V gene. The CDR3 sequence is CASSESGDSNQPQHF. Here the CDR3 DNA reads TGTGCCAGTAGTGAATCGGGGGATAGCAATCAGCCCCAGCATTTT.

V and J are TRBV7-6 and TRBJ2-3; D is possibly TRBD2 (6 bases). This CDR3 is built from 16 residues. Trimming cost V 5 bases and J 6 bases, with 21 bases left between them. CDR1 is SGHVS and CDR2 is FNYEAQ in the germline V gene. CDR3 sequence: CASSVNVGGIGDTQYF. The CDR3 bases are TGTGCCAGCAGCGTTAACGTCGGGGGAATCGGTGATACGCAGTATTTT.

This clone was counted a few times. V and J are TRBV9 and TRBJ2-1; D may be TRBD2 (5 bases). Germline CDR1 is SGDLS and CDR2 is YYNGEE. Trimming removed 4 bases from V and 6 bases from J, with 20 bases in between. CDR3 length equals 16 residues. The CDR3 spells CASSPRGRESINEQFF. CDR3 nucleotides: TGTGCCAGCAGCCCCCGCGGACGGGAAAGTATCAATGAGCAGTTCTTC.

The chain employs TRBV30 and TRBJ1-1, with D unresolved. The ends were cut back, 0 bases at V and 4 bases at J, with 9 bases in the middle. The CDR3 loop spans 13 amino acids. The V gene's germline CDR1 is GTSNPN and CDR2 SVGIG (reference sequence). CDR3: CAWSVREGTEAFF. In DNA form, the CDR3 reads TGTGCCTGGAGTGTGAGGGAGGGCACTGAAGCTTTCTTT.

The chain employs TRBV6-5 and TRBJ1-1, with unresolved D. This CDR3 spans 13 amino acids. Trimming stripped 0 bases from V and 7 bases from J, with 9 bases between. The V gene's germline CDR1 is MNHEY and CDR2 SVGAGI. The CDR3 region is CASSYSPIGEAFF. The DNA for the CDR3 is TGTGCCAGCAGTTACTCCCCGATCGGTGAAGCTTTCTTT.

Note on this clone: In the same sample, other DNA sequences code for this CDR3. The chain has TRBV5-1 and TRBJ1-1; D is possibly TRBD1 (5 bases). The V end was cut by 3 bases, the J end by 4 bases, with 13 bases between. The CDR3 consists of 14 residues. Germline CDR1 is SGHRS and CDR2 is YFSETQ. The CDR3 reads CASSSTGGSTEAFF. The CDR3 nucleotides read TGCGCCAGCAGCTCCACTGGGGGGAGCACTGAAGCTTTCTTT.

The rearrangement uses TRBV5-8 and TRBJ2-7, with D possibly matching TRBD1 (6 bases). Germline CDR1 is SGHTS and CDR2 is YDEGEE. Trimming stripped 4 bases from V and 3 bases from J, with 14 bases between. The CDR3 has 14 amino acids. The CDR3 region is CASSRGTDLYEQYF. The CDR3 nucleotides read TGTGCCAGCAGCAGGGGGACGGACCTCTACGAGCAGTACTTC.

This chain links TRBV6-5 with TRBJ2-7, with TRBD1 as a possible D gene (6 bases). Germline V CDR1 and CDR2: MNHEY, SVGAGI. Trimming stripped 0 bases from V and 0 bases from J, with 6 bases between. The CDR3 runs to 14 residues. CDR3 sequence reads: CASSYSDSSYEQYF. CDR3 sequence (DNA): TGTGCCAGCAGTTACTCGGACAGCTCCTACGAGCAGTACTTC.

This chain uses TRBV5-1 with TRBJ1-2; the D is unclear. CDR1 SGHRS and CDR2 YFSETQ come from the germline V gene. V was trimmed by 0 bases and J by 8 bases, leaving 17 bases between them. The CDR3 consists of 15 residues. CDR3 sequence reads: CASSLALVASGGYTF. The CDR3 DNA reads as TGCGCCAGCAGCTTGGCCTTGGTGGCCTCGGGAGGCTACACCTTC.

The rearrangement uses TRBV27 and TRBJ1-2; D is undetermined. From germline, CDR1 is MNHEY and CDR2 SMNVEV (reference sequence). The CDR3 loop spans 15 amino acids. The V and J ends lost 4 bases and 0 bases respectively, with 12 bases between them. The CDR3: CASSSGAGSNYGYTF. The CDR3 coding sequence is TGTGCCAGCAGTTCGGGAGCGGGATCTAACTATGGCTACACCTTC.

V gene TRBV12-5 combines with J gene TRBJ2-7, with D possibly TRBD2 on 5 matching bases. This CDR3 has 13 residues. The germline V gene has CDR1 LGHNT and CDR2 FRNRAP. The ends were cut back, 5 bases at V and 2 bases at J, with 10 bases in the middle. The CDR3 here is CASGASGAYEQYF. Here the CDR3 DNA reads TGTGCTAGTGGTGCCTCCGGGGCCTACGAGCAGTACTTC.

V gene TRBV2 combines with J gene TRBJ2-7, with D possibly being TRBD1 (7 bases). The CDR3 totals 13 residues. V was pared by 7 bases and J by 2 bases, with 12 bases between. Germline CDR1 SNHLY, CDR2 FYNNEI. The CDR3 is CASNSGGPYEQYF. DNA for the CDR3: TGTGCCAGCAATTCAGGGGGGCCCTACGAGCAGTACTTC.

CDR3 loop: CASSLGQARYGYTF. Here the CDR3 DNA reads TGTGCCAGCAGCCTTGGACAGGCGAGGTATGGCTACACCTTC. The chain couples TRBV3-1 (or the pseudogene TRBV3-2) to TRBJ1-2; 7 bases align to TRBD1. The CDR3 covers 14 residues. The germline V gene has CDR1 LGHDT and CDR2 YNNKEL (reference sequence). After removal of 4 bases from V and 5 bases from J, the junction contained 7 bases not matched to a gene.

The V gene is TRBV5-4, the J gene TRBJ2-5; D might be TRBD2 (7 bases). Germline V gene data show CDR1 as SGHNT and CDR2 as YYREEE (reference sequence). Trimming left V 6 bases short and J 2 bases short, with 14 bases between. The CDR3 consists of 14 residues. The CDR3 coding sequence is TGTGCCAGCACCCCGGGGGGCGGTCAAGAGACCCAGTACTTC. It yields the protein CASTPGGGQETQYF. The full variable domain, rest sourced from reference TRBV5-4 and TRBJ2-5, is ETGVTQSPTHLIKTRGQQVTLRCSSQSGHNTVSWYQQALGQGPQFIFQYYREEENGRGNFPPRFSGLQFPNYSSELNVNALELDDSALYLCASTPGGGQETQYFGPGTRLLVL.

This chain joins TRBV29-1 and TRBJ1-2; D not resolved. The ends were cut back, 3 bases at V and 4 bases at J, with 3 bases in the middle. Looked up from germline, CDR1 is SQVTM and CDR2 is ANQGSEA. The CDR3 has 10 amino acids. The chain's CDR3 is CSVDIYGYTF. In DNA form, the CDR3 reads TGCAGCGTTGACATCTATGGCTACACCTTC.

The J gene is TRBJ2-1, the V gene TRBV4-3, with a weak D call TRBD2 (5 bases). V was shortened by 3 bases and J by 0 bases, with 12 bases between the two germline ends. This CDR3 has 16 residues. Germline assignment: CDR1 LGHNA and CDR2 YSLEER. In DNA form, the CDR3 reads TGCGCCAGCAGCCAGATCAGCGGTAGCTCCTACAATGAGCAGTTCTTC. This encodes CASSQISGSSYNEQFF.

This sequence joins TRBV5-6 and TRBJ1-5, with TRBD1 matching over 7 bases. Germline V gene sequence: CDR1 SGHDT, CDR2 YYEEEE. The trim removed 2 bases at V and 6 bases at J, leaving 5 bases unmatched. The CDR3 extends over 14 amino acids. The chain's CDR3 is CASSFRQGGQPQHF. CDR3 sequence (DNA): TGTGCCAGCAGCTTCCGACAGGGCGGTCAGCCCCAGCATTTT. The full variable domain, in which reference TRBV5-6 and TRBJ1-5 provide the parts outside the CDR3, is DAGVTQSPTHLIKTRGQQVTLRCSPKSGHDTVSWYQQALGQGPQFIFQYYEEEERQRGNFPDRFSGHQFPNYSSELNVNALLLGDSALYLCASSFRQGGQPQHFGDGTRLSIL.

V and J are TRBV30 and TRBJ1-1, with 12 bases matching TRBD1. Germline-derived CDR1 and CDR2 are GTSNPN and SVGIG (reference sequence). V shed 5 bases and J 3 bases; nucleotides not matched to a gene: 4. The CDR3 is 14 amino acids. CDR3 coding DNA: TGTGCCTGGCAGGGGACAGGGGGCTACACTGAAGCTTTCTTT. Translation gives CAWQGTGGYTEAFF.

This rearrangement joins TRBV10-2 to TRBJ2-7, with TRBD2 identical over 14 bases. CDR1 is WSHSY, CDR2 SAAADI, per germline. Trimming took 1 base from V and 2 from J; bases not matched to a gene: 1. CDR3 length: 16 amino acids. The CDR3 loop is CASSELTSGRAYEQYF. The CDR3 bases are TGCGCCAGCAGTGAGTTGACTAGCGGGAGGGCCTACGAGCAGTACTTC.

The chain employs TRBV11-2 and TRBJ2-1; 13 bases are a match to TRBD2. Germline V gives CDR1 SGHAT, CDR2 FQNNGV. V lost 4 bases and J lost 7; bases outside the gene matches: 10. This CDR3 has 17 amino acids. CDR3 in DNA: TGTGCCAGCAGCTCGTGGACTAGCGGGAGTGCCAAAAATGAGCAGTTCTTC. Residues: CASSSWTSGSAKNEQFF.

This clone was counted only a few times. This chain links TRBV6-4 with TRBJ2-3; TRBD2 matches at 10 bases. The V gene end was trimmed by 6 bases and the J gene end by 0 bases; junction bases not matched to a gene: 9. The germline gives CDR1 MRHNA, CDR2 SNTAGT. The CDR3 has 17 amino acids. CDR3 nucleotides: TGTGCCAGCAGCCTCGGGACTAGCGAATTGAGCACAGATACGCAGTATTTT. This gives the protein CASSLGTSELSTDTQYF.

The chain carries TRBV27 and TRBJ1-5, with D possibly matching TRBD1 (6 bases). The V end was cut by 7 bases, the J end by 2 bases, with 18 bases between. This CDR3 has 16 residues. Looked up from germline, CDR1 is MNHEY and CDR2 is SMNVEV (reference sequence). The CDR3: CASKEMGASGNQPQHF. The CDR3 DNA is TGTGCCAGCAAAGAAATGGGGGCTTCAGGCAATCAGCCCCAGCATTTT.